These 4 T cell receptor beta chains were sequenced from one sample in a study of shared clonotypes between healthy human individuals. The table came from immunoSEQ multiplex PCR; TCRdb's copy has only in-frame clones and leaves some out. Of hundreds of thousands of clones detected, about 98% appear once; the ten largest clones hold 0.25% to 0.35%. Naivety among CD8 cells was defined by CD45RO negativity and positive CCR7 selection, thereby excluding terminally differentiated effector memory CD45RA+ cells. Sequencing was performed on naive CD8+ T cells sorted from blood. The origin of the receptors is a man younger than 45 in good health.

The chain employs TRBV27 and TRBJ1-5; TRBD1 is a possible D gene (5 bases). The germline gives CDR1 MNHEY, CDR2 SMNVEV (reference sequence). The CDR3 contains 15 residues. V gave up 2 bases and J gave up 7 bases, with 15 bases separating them. Written as DNA, the CDR3 is TGTGCCAGCAGTTTAACGACAGCCCCAGGGCAGCCCCAGCATTTT. Amino acid sequence: CASSLTTAPGQPQHF.

This clone was seen a single time. The genes are TRBV19 and TRBJ1-5; TRBD1 agrees at 8 bases. Germline CDR1 and CDR2: LNHDA and SQIVND (reference sequence). The CDR3 loop spans 14 amino acids. Unmatched junction bases numbered 7, after V lost 6 bases and J lost 6 bases. The CDR3 bases are TGTGCCAGTAGAGGCCAGGGGGCCAGTCAGCCCCAGCATTTT. It specifies CASRGQGASQPQHF.

This clone has a single count. The genes are TRBV14 and TRBJ1-1, with D unclear. Germline assignment: CDR1 SGHDN and CDR2 FVKESK. The CDR3 spans 13 residues. V lost 1 base and J lost 4, with 7 bases in between. CDR3 in amino acids: CASSQARSTEAFF. CDR3 DNA: TGTGCCAGCAGCCAAGCAAGGAGCACTGAAGCTTTCTTT.

This chain uses TRBV28 with TRBJ1-2; 7 bases line up with TRBD1. The CDR3 is made up of 16 amino acids. Trimming removed 2 bases from V and 5 bases from J; junction bases left unmatched: 11. Germline V gives CDR1 MDHEN, CDR2 SYDVKM. The CDR3: CASSLVRSGTAYGYTF. The CDR3 DNA is TGTGCCAGCAGTTTAGTTAGGTCGGGGACAGCGTATGGCTACACCTTC.